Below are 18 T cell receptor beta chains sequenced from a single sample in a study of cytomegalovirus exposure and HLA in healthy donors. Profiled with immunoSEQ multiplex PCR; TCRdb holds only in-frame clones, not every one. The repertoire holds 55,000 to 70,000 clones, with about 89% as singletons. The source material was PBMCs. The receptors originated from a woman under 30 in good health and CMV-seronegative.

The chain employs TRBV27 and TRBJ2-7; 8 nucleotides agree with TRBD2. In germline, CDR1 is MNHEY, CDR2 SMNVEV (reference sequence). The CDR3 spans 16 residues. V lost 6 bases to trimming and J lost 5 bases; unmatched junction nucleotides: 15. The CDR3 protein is CASSPPTGRAGNEQYF. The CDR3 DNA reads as TGTGCCAGCAGCCCCCCGACCGGGAGGGCCGGAAACGAGCAGTACTTC.

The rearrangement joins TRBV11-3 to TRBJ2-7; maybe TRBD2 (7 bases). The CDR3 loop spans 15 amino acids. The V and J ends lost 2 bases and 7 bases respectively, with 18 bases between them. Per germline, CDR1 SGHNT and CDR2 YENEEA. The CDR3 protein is CASSLHSGDYVEQYF. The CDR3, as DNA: TGTGCCAGCAGCTTACATTCAGGGGACTACGTGGAGCAGTACTTC.

CDR3 protein: CASSRLAGGNTEAFF. The CDR3 DNA is TGCGCCAGCAGCCGTCTTGCGGGGGGGAACACTGAAGCTTTCTTT. The chain couples TRBV4-3 to TRBJ1-1, with D possibly matching TRBD1 (5 bases). The V and J ends lost 4 bases and 1 base respectively, with 13 bases between them. Germline assignment: CDR1 LGHNA and CDR2 YSLEER. There are 15 residues in the CDR3.

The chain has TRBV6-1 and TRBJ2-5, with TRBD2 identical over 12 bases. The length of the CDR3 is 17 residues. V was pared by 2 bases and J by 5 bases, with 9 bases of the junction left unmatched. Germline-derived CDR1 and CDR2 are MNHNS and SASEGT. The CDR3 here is CASSEYLAGGPRETQYF. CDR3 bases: TGTGCCAGCAGTGAATATCTAGCGGGGGGGCCAAGGGAGACCCAGTACTTC.

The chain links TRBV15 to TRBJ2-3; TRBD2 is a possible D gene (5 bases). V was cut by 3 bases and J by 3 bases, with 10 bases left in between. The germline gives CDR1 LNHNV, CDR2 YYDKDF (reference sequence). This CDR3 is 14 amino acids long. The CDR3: CATSRFRETDTQYF. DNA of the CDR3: TGTGCCACCAGCAGGTTTAGGGAGACAGATACGCAGTATTTT.

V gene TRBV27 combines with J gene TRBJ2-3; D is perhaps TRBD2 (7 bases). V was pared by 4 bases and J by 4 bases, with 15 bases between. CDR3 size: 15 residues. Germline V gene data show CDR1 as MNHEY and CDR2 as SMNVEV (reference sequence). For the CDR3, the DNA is TGTGCCAGCAGTTACGTGCGGGGGCGGTCAGATACGCAGTATTTT. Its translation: CASSYVRGRSDTQYF.

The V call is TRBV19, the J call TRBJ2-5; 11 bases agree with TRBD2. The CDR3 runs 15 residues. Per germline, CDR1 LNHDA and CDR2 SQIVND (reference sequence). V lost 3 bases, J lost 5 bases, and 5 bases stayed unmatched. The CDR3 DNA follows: TGTGCCAGTAGTATTTTGGCTAGCGGGGGGGAGACCCAGTACTTC. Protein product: CASSILASGGETQYF.

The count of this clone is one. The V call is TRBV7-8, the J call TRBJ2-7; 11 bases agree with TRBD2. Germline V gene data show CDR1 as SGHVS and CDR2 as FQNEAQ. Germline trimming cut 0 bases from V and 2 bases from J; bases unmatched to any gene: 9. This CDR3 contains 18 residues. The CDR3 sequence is CASSLAMASGGIAYEQYF. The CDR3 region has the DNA TGTGCCAGCAGCTTAGCTATGGCTAGCGGGGGGATTGCCTACGAGCAGTACTTC.

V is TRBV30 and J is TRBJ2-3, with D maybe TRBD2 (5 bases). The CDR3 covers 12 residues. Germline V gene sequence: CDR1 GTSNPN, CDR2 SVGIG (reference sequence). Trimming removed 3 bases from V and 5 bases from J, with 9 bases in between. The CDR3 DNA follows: TGTGCCTGGAGCCCAGCGGTAGATACGCAGTATTTT. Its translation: CAWSPAVDTQYF.

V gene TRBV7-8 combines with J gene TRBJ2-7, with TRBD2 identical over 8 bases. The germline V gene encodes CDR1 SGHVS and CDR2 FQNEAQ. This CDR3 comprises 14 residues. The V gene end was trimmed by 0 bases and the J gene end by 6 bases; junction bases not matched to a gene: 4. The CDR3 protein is CASSLAFLAGEQYF. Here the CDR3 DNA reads TGTGCCAGCAGCTTAGCGTTCCTAGCGGGCGAGCAGTACTTC.

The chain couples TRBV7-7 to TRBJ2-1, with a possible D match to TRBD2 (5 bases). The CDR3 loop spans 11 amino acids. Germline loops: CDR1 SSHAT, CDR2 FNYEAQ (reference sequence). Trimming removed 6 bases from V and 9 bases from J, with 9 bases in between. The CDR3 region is CASSQGGEQFF. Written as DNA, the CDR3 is TGTGCCAGCAGTCAAGGAGGTGAGCAGTTCTTC.

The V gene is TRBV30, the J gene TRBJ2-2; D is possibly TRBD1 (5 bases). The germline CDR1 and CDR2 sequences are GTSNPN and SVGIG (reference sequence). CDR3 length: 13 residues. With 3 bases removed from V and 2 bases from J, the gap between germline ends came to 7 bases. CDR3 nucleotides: TGTGCCTGGAGCAGGGATAACACCGGGGAGCTGTTTTTT. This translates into CAWSRDNTGELFF.

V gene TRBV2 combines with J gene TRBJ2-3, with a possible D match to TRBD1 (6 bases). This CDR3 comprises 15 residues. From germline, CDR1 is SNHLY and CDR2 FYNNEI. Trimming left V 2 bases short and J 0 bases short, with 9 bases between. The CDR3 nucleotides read TGTGCCAGCAGTGAATGGGGGCCTAGCACAGATACGCAGTATTTT. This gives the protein CASSEWGPSTDTQYF.

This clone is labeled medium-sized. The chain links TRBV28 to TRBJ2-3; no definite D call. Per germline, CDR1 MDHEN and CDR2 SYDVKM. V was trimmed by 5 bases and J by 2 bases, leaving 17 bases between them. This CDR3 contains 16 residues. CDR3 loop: CASSTLDSAFTDTQYF. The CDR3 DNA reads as TGTGCCAGCAGTACCTTAGATTCCGCCTTCACAGATACGCAGTATTTT.

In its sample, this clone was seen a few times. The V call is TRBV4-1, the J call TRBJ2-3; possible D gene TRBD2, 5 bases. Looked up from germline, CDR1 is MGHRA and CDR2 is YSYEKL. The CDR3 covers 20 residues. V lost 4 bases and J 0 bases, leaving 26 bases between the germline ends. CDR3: CASSPLRAAQESSSTDTQYF. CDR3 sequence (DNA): TGCGCCAGCAGCCCACTGCGGGCCGCCCAAGAAAGTTCTAGCACAGATACGCAGTATTTT.

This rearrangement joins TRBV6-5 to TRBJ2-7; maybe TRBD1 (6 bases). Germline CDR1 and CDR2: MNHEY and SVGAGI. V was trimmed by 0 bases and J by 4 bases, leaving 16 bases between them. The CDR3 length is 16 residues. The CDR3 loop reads CASSYSSPGEGYEQYF. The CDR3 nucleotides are TGTGCCAGCAGTTACTCGTCTCCAGGGGAAGGGTACGAGCAGTACTTC.

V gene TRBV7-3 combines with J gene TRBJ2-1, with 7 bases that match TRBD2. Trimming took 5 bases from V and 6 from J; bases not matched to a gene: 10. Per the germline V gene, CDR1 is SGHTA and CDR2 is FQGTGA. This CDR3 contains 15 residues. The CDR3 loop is CASSTGPSGFNEQFF. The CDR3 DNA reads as TGTGCCAGCAGCACAGGCCCTAGCGGATTCAATGAGCAGTTCTTC.

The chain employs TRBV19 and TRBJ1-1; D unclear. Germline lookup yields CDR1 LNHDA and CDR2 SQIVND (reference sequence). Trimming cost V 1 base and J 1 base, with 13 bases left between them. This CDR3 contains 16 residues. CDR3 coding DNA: TGTGCCAGTAGTATAGTCGGGTTTAGCGCGAACACTGAAGCTTTCTTT. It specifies CASSIVGFSANTEAFF.